This T cell receptor (beta chain) was retrieved from a study of cytomegalovirus exposure and HLA in healthy donors. The V segment lost 5 bases and the J segment 4 bases; nucleotides outside the gene matches: 7. Germline CDR1 GTSNPN, CDR2 SVGIG (reference sequence). The CDR3 spans 15 residues. A multiplex PCR was run with 60 Vbeta primers and 13 Jbeta primers. The protocol was immunoSEQ multiplex PCR, while the TCRdb copy is restricted to in-frame clones and leaves out a portion. The sample consists of about 170,000 clones, about 82% of them appearing once. The V gene is TRBV30, the J gene TRBJ2-2, with 10 bases fitting TRBD2. The sample consisted of PBMCs. This sequence originates from a female donor in good health and CMV-seronegative. The CDR3 loop is CAWGPAGGFTGELFF. The DNA for the CDR3 is TGTGCCTGGGGTCCAGCGGGAGGGTTCACCGGGGAGCTGTTTTTT.